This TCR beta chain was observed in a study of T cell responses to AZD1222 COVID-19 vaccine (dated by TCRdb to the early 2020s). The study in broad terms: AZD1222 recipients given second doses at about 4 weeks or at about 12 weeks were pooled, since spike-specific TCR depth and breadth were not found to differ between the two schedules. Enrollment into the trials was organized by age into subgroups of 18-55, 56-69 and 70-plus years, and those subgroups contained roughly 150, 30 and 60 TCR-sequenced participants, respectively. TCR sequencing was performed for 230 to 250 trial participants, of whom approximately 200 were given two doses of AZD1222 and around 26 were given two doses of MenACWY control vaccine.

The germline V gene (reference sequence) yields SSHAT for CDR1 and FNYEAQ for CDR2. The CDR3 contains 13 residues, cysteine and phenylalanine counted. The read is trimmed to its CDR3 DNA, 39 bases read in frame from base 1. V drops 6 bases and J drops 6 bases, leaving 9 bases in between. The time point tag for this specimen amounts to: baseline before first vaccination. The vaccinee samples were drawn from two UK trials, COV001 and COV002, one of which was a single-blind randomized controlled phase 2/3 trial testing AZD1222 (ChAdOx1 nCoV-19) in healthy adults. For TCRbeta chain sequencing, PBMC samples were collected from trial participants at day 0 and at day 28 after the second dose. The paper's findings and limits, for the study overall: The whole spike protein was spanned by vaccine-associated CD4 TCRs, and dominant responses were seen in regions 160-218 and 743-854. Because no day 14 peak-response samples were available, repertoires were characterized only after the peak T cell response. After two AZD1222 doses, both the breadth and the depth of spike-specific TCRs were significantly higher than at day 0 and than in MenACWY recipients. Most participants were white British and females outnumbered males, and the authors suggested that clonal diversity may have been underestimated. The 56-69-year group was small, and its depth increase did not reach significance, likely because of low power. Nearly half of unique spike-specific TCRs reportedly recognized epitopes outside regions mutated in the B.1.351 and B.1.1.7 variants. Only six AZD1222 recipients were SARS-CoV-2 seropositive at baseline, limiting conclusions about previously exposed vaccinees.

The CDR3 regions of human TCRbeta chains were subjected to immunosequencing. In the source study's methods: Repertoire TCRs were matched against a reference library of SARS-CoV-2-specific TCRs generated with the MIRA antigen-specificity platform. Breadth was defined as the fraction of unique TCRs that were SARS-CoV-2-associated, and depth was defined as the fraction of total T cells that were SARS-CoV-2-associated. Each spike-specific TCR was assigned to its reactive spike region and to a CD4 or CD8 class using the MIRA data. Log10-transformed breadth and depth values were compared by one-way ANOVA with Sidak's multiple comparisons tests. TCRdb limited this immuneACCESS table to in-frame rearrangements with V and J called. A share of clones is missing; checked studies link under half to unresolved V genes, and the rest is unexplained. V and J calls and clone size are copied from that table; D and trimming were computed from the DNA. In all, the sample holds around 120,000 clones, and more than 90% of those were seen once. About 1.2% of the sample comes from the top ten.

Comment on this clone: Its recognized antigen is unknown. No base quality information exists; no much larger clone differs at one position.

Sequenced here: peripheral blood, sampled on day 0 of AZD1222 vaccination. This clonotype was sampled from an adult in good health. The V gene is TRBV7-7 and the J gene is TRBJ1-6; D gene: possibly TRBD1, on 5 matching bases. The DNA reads TGTGCCAGCAGACGGGACCTTAATTCACCCCTCCACTTT. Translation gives CASRRDLNSPLHF.